What follows describes a single TCR beta chain. This entry belongs to a study of blood T cell repertoires in COVID-19. The overall study: Specimens from acute and convalescent COVID-19 originated in the United States, Italy and Spain. T cells, B-cell-depleted T cells, or PBMCs provided the cDNA or gDNA that served as material.

Original analysis: Amplification of reference gene primers provided the estimated nucleated cell counts. Measured with immunoSEQ multiplex PCR; TCRdb has only the in-frame clones, and not every one. That table gives V, J and clone size, and the DNA gave D and trimming. The sample carries about 150,000 clones, roughly 82% recorded once. Material for sequencing was peripheral blood. The source of this sequence is a man between 65 and 85 years old with acute or convalescent COVID-19.

CDR3 sequence: CASTPGQRNEKLFF. CDR3 DNA sequence: TGTGCCAGCACGCCGGGACAGAGAAATGAAAAACTGTTTTTT. The chain recombines TRBV2 with TRBJ1-4; 7 bases line up with TRBD1. J gave up 5 bases and V 7 bases, and 7 bases lay outside the gene matches. There are 14 residues in the CDR3. Germline CDR1 SNHLY, CDR2 FYNNEI. The full variable domain, rest sourced from reference TRBV2 and TRBJ1-4, is EPEVTQTPSHQVTQMGQEVILRCVPISNHLYFYWYRQILGQKVEFLVSFYNNEISEKSEIFDDQFSVERPDGSNFTLKIRSTKLEDSAMYFCASTPGQRNEKLFFGSGTQLSVL.